The rows below give T cell receptor beta chains drawn from one sample of a study of blood T cell repertoires in COVID-19. Some clones are missing from TCRdb's copy, which holds only in-frame ones; the method was immunoSEQ multiplex PCR. The sample lists 150,000 to 200,000 clones, about four fifths occurring once. Material for sequencing was peripheral blood. Receptor source: a woman aged 40 to 49 with COVID-19, enrolled during active disease. The CDR3 runs from the conserved cysteine through the conserved F or W. D genes are given only for firm matches. Clone size is shown for a subset of rows, as once, few, many or a class of expanded clone.

j_gene: TRBJ2-2; d_gene: TRBD2; abundance: NA; v_gene: TRBV30; len: 18; CDR3aa: CAWTGGLAGFANTGELFF; CDR3nt: TGTGCCTGGACAGGGGGACTAGCGGGATTCGCGAACACCGGGGAGCTGTTTTTT
j_gene: TRBJ2-2; d_gene: NA; abundance: NA; v_gene: TRBV18; len: 14; CDR3aa: CASSPGVNTGELFF; CDR3nt: TGTGCCAGCTCCCCGGGAGTGAACACCGGGGAGCTGTTTTTT
j_gene: TRBJ2-2; d_gene: NA; abundance: NA; v_gene: TRBV7-9; len: 11; CDR3aa: CASSPPGELFF; CDR3nt: TGTGCCAGCAGCCCCCCGGGTGAGCTGTTTTTT
j_gene: TRBJ2-2; d_gene: TRBD1; abundance: NA; v_gene: TRBV3-1/TRBV3-2; len: 15; CDR3aa: CASRPNRGGTGELFF; CDR3nt: TGTGCCAGCAGACCGAACAGGGGTGGGACCGGGGAGCTGTTTTTT
j_gene: TRBJ1-3; d_gene: NA; abundance: NA; v_gene: TRBV11-2; len: 17; CDR3aa: CASSFARGESSGNTIYF; CDR3nt: TGTGCCAGCAGCTTCGCCAGGGGAGAGAGCTCTGGAAACACCATATATTTT
j_gene: TRBJ2-2; d_gene: NA; abundance: NA; v_gene: TRBV5-5; len: 16; CDR3aa: CASSLVFEGGPGELFF; CDR3nt: TGTGCCAGCAGCTTGGTTTTTGAGGGAGGCCCCGGGGAGCTGTTTTTT
j_gene: TRBJ2-7; d_gene: TRBD2; abundance: NA; v_gene: TRBV5-6; len: 15; CDR3aa: CASSLALAGVYEQYF; CDR3nt: TGTGCCAGCAGCTTGGCGCTAGCGGGAGTTTACGAGCAGTACTTC
j_gene: TRBJ2-7; d_gene: NA; abundance: once; v_gene: TRBV28; len: 12; CDR3aa: CASSLGSYEQYF; CDR3nt: TGTGCCAGCAGCCTCGGTTCCTACGAGCAGTACTTC
j_gene: TRBJ2-5; d_gene: NA; abundance: NA; v_gene: TRBV12-5; len: 17; CDR3aa: CASGLAVPGQGKQTQYF; CDR3nt: TGTGCTAGTGGTTTGGCCGTTCCGGGTCAGGGGAAGCAGACCCAGTACTTC
j_gene: TRBJ2-2; d_gene: NA; abundance: NA; v_gene: TRBV7-8; len: 16; CDR3aa: CASSLVWGANTGELFF; CDR3nt: TGTGCCAGCAGCTTAGTTTGGGGGGCGAACACCGGGGAGCTGTTTTTT
j_gene: TRBJ2-7; d_gene: TRBD2; abundance: few; v_gene: TRBV7-9; len: 18; CDR3aa: CASSHGLAGGPRAHEQYF; CDR3nt: TGTGCCAGCAGCCATGGACTAGCGGGAGGGCCTCGGGCCCACGAGCAGTACTTC
j_gene: TRBJ2-3; d_gene: NA; abundance: once; v_gene: TRBV5-4; len: 14; CDR3aa: CASSFSSGTDTQYF; CDR3nt: TGTGCCAGCAGCTTTTCAAGCGGGACAGATACGCAGTATTTT
j_gene: TRBJ1-5; d_gene: TRBD1; abundance: NA; v_gene: TRBV2; len: 16; CDR3aa: CASSSRTGGVNQPQHF; CDR3nt: TGTGCCAGCAGTAGTAGGACAGGGGGAGTCAATCAGCCCCAGCATTTT
j_gene: TRBJ2-3; d_gene: TRBD2; abundance: NA; v_gene: TRBV15; len: 16; CDR3aa: CATSRGTSGVGRTQYF; CDR3nt: TGTGCCACCAGCAGAGGGACTAGCGGGGTCGGCCGTACGCAGTATTTT
j_gene: TRBJ1-6; d_gene: TRBD1; abundance: NA; v_gene: TRBV19; len: 13; CDR3aa: CASGQVVNSPLHF; CDR3nt: TGTGCCAGTGGACAGGTTGTAAATTCACCCCTCCACTTT
j_gene: TRBJ1-2; d_gene: NA; abundance: NA; v_gene: TRBV3-1/TRBV3-2; len: 14; CDR3aa: CASSQDQGLGGYTF; CDR3nt: TGTGCCAGCAGCCAAGATCAGGGGCTTGGTGGCTACACCTTC
j_gene: TRBJ1-2; d_gene: TRBD1; abundance: once; v_gene: TRBV27; len: 14; CDR3aa: CASRTGGSNYGYTF; CDR3nt: TGTGCCAGCAGAACAGGGGGATCTAACTATGGCTACACCTTC
j_gene: TRBJ1-4; d_gene: NA; abundance: NA; v_gene: TRBV15; len: 15; CDR3aa: CATSRLGRGFEKLFF; CDR3nt: TGTGCCACCAGCAGACTGGGCAGGGGTTTTGAAAAACTGTTTTTT
j_gene: TRBJ1-2; d_gene: TRBD1; abundance: NA; v_gene: TRBV10-3; len: 13; CDR3aa: CAIGTGHNYGYTF; CDR3nt: TGTGCCATCGGGACAGGACATAACTATGGCTACACCTTC
j_gene: TRBJ1-1; d_gene: TRBD1; abundance: many; v_gene: TRBV7-9; len: 15; CDR3aa: CASSLGGDRGTEAFF; CDR3nt: TGTGCCAGCAGCTTAGGAGGGGACAGGGGGACTGAAGCTTTCTTT
j_gene: TRBJ1-1; d_gene: NA; abundance: few; v_gene: TRBV5-4; len: 13; CDR3aa: CASRADMNTEAFF; CDR3nt: TGTGCCAGCAGGGCCGATATGAACACTGAAGCTTTCTTT
j_gene: TRBJ1-6; d_gene: NA; abundance: NA; v_gene: TRBV5-4; len: 14; CDR3aa: CASRDQAYNSPLHF; CDR3nt: TGTGCCAGCAGGGATCAGGCCTATAATTCACCCCTCCACTTT
j_gene: TRBJ2-5; d_gene: NA; abundance: few; v_gene: TRBV12-3/TRBV12-4; len: 13; CDR3aa: CASSLTPVETQYF; CDR3nt: TGTGCCAGCAGTCTGACTCCCGTGGAGACCCAGTACTTC
j_gene: TRBJ2-1; d_gene: TRBD1; abundance: NA; v_gene: TRBV6-6; len: 15; CDR3aa: CASRLQGTLRNEQFF; CDR3nt: TGTGCCAGCAGACTACAGGGGACCCTACGGAATGAGCAGTTCTTC
j_gene: TRBJ1-2; d_gene: NA; abundance: NA; v_gene: TRBV4-2; len: 18; CDR3aa: CASSQDGGTSLKSYGYTF; CDR3nt: TGTGCCAGCAGCCAAGATGGGGGGACTTCCTTGAAGTCCTATGGCTACACCTTC
j_gene: TRBJ2-7; d_gene: TRBD1; abundance: NA; v_gene: TRBV6-1; len: 16; CDR3aa: CASSAPTGGPAYEQYF; CDR3nt: TGTGCCAGCAGTGCCCCTACAGGGGGCCCTGCCTACGAGCAGTACTTC
j_gene: TRBJ2-2; d_gene: NA; abundance: NA; v_gene: TRBV11-3; len: 14; CDR3aa: CASSPGHNTGELFF; CDR3nt: TGTGCCAGCAGCCCAGGACATAACACCGGGGAGCTGTTTTTT
j_gene: TRBJ2-2; d_gene: NA; abundance: NA; v_gene: TRBV11-2; len: 14; CDR3aa: CASNIQGGTGELFF; CDR3nt: TGTGCCAGCAACATCCAGGGGGGAACCGGGGAGCTGTTTTTT
j_gene: TRBJ2-3; d_gene: NA; abundance: many; v_gene: TRBV10-1; len: 14; CDR3aa: CASRQGSPTDTQYF; CDR3nt: TGCGCCAGCAGGCAGGGATCCCCCACAGATACGCAGTATTTT
j_gene: TRBJ1-1; d_gene: NA; abundance: once; v_gene: TRBV5-1; len: 12; CDR3aa: CASSPYGTEAFF; CDR3nt: TGCGCCAGCAGCCCCTACGGCACTGAAGCTTTCTTT
j_gene: TRBJ2-6; d_gene: NA; abundance: NA; v_gene: TRBV5-8; len: 15; CDR3aa: CASSLVIPGANVLTF; CDR3nt: TGTGCCAGCAGCTTGGTTATCCCTGGGGCCAACGTCCTGACTTTC
j_gene: TRBJ2-2; d_gene: TRBD1; abundance: once; v_gene: TRBV9; len: 15; CDR3aa: CASSTIQGAPGELFF; CDR3nt: TGTGCCAGCAGCACTATACAGGGGGCGCCCGGGGAGCTGTTTTTT
j_gene: TRBJ1-3; d_gene: TRBD1; abundance: NA; v_gene: TRBV28; len: 17; CDR3aa: CASSLLLGQGAGNTIYF; CDR3nt: TGTGCCAGCAGTTTACTTTTGGGGCAGGGGGCCGGAAACACCATATATTTT
j_gene: TRBJ2-2; d_gene: NA; abundance: NA; v_gene: TRBV10-3; len: 14; CDR3aa: CAISEAPNTGELFF; CDR3nt: TGTGCCATCAGTGAAGCCCCAAACACCGGGGAGCTGTTTTTT
j_gene: TRBJ2-7; d_gene: NA; abundance: NA; v_gene: TRBV9; len: 15; CDR3aa: CASSVGATSSYEQYF; CDR3nt: TGTGCCAGCAGCGTAGGGGCGACTAGCTCCTACGAGCAGTACTTC
j_gene: TRBJ1-2; d_gene: NA; abundance: NA; v_gene: TRBV19; len: 16; CDR3aa: CASSIAGSGLGYGYTF; CDR3nt: TGTGCCAGTAGTATTGCGGGGTCAGGGCTCGGCTATGGCTACACCTTC
j_gene: TRBJ1-2; d_gene: NA; abundance: NA; v_gene: TRBV7-3; len: 15; CDR3aa: CASSNTPGRSYGYTF; CDR3nt: TGTGCCAGCAGCAATACCCCCGGGAGATCTTATGGCTACACCTTC
j_gene: TRBJ2-1; d_gene: TRBD1; abundance: NA; v_gene: TRBV7-9; len: 13; CDR3aa: CASSPGQYNEQFF; CDR3nt: TGTGCCAGCAGCCCGGGACAGTACAATGAGCAGTTCTTC
j_gene: TRBJ2-1; d_gene: TRBD2; abundance: NA; v_gene: TRBV11-2; len: 15; CDR3aa: CASSFGLAENNEQFF; CDR3nt: TGTGCCAGCAGCTTTGGACTAGCTGAGAACAATGAGCAGTTCTTC
j_gene: TRBJ1-1; d_gene: NA; abundance: few; v_gene: TRBV9; len: 12; CDR3aa: CASSAQGTEAFF; CDR3nt: TGTGCCAGCAGCGCACAGGGCACTGAAGCTTTCTTT
j_gene: TRBJ2-7; d_gene: NA; abundance: NA; v_gene: TRBV9; len: 15; CDR3aa: CASSVDNQGPYEQYF; CDR3nt: TGTGCCAGCAGCGTAGACAACCAGGGGCCCTACGAGCAGTACTTC
j_gene: TRBJ2-1; d_gene: NA; abundance: NA; v_gene: TRBV18; len: 15; CDR3aa: CASSPSGTPYNEQFF; CDR3nt: TGTGCCAGCTCACCATCCGGGACACCCTACAATGAGCAGTTCTTC
j_gene: TRBJ1-2; d_gene: NA; abundance: NA; v_gene: TRBV5-6; len: 13; CDR3aa: CASSLGVNYGYTF; CDR3nt: TGTGCCAGCAGCTTGGGAGTTAACTATGGCTACACCTTC
j_gene: TRBJ1-1; d_gene: NA; abundance: once; v_gene: TRBV10-3; len: 13; CDR3aa: CAISVTEVAEAFF; CDR3nt: TGTGCCATCAGTGTAACTGAGGTAGCTGAAGCTTTCTTT
j_gene: TRBJ2-2; d_gene: TRBD2; abundance: NA; v_gene: TRBV24-1; len: 17; CDR3aa: CATSDSLAGGPTGELFF; CDR3nt: TGTGCCACCAGTGATTCCCTAGCGGGGGGCCCTACCGGGGAGCTGTTTTTT
j_gene: TRBJ2-3; d_gene: TRBD2; abundance: many; v_gene: TRBV7-2; len: 15; CDR3aa: CASSSRLAGGDTQYF; CDR3nt: TGTGCCAGCAGCAGCCGACTAGCGGGAGGGGATACGCAGTATTTT
j_gene: TRBJ1-4; d_gene: TRBD1; abundance: NA; v_gene: TRBV5-1; len: 16; CDR3aa: CASSFETGGFNEKLFF; CDR3nt: TGCGCCAGCAGCTTCGAGACAGGGGGATTTAATGAAAAACTGTTTTTT
j_gene: TRBJ2-7; d_gene: TRBD2; abundance: once; v_gene: TRBV5-1; len: 17; CDR3aa: CASSLASGRAGGYEQYF; CDR3nt: TGCGCCAGCAGCTTGGCCAGCGGGAGGGCCGGAGGTTACGAGCAGTACTTC
j_gene: TRBJ2-3; d_gene: NA; abundance: NA; v_gene: TRBV19; len: 12; CDR3aa: CATRNRADTQYF; CDR3nt: TGTGCCACTCGAAACAGGGCCGATACGCAGTATTTT
j_gene: TRBJ1-4; d_gene: NA; abundance: NA; v_gene: TRBV9; len: 18; CDR3aa: CASSGPDGSLEANEKLFF; CDR3nt: TGTGCCAGCAGCGGGCCAGACGGATCCTTGGAGGCTAATGAAAAACTGTTTTTT
j_gene: TRBJ2-1; d_gene: NA; abundance: NA; v_gene: TRBV9; len: 12; CDR3aa: CASSSQGREQFF; CDR3nt: TGTGCCAGCAGCTCACAGGGCAGAGAGCAGTTCTTC
j_gene: TRBJ1-1; d_gene: NA; abundance: few; v_gene: TRBV7-3; len: 14; CDR3aa: CASSLGGPNTEAFF; CDR3nt: TGTGCCAGCAGCTTGGGGGGACCGAACACTGAAGCTTTCTTT
j_gene: TRBJ2-5; d_gene: NA; abundance: NA; v_gene: TRBV7-2; len: 14; CDR3aa: CASSLVGGAETQYF; CDR3nt: TGTGCCAGCAGCTTAGTTGGGGGCGCAGAGACCCAGTACTTC
j_gene: TRBJ2-2; d_gene: TRBD1; abundance: NA; v_gene: TRBV7-6; len: 15; CDR3aa: CASSSQDRGGGELFF; CDR3nt: TGTGCCAGCAGCTCTCAGGACAGGGGAGGCGGGGAGCTGTTTTTT